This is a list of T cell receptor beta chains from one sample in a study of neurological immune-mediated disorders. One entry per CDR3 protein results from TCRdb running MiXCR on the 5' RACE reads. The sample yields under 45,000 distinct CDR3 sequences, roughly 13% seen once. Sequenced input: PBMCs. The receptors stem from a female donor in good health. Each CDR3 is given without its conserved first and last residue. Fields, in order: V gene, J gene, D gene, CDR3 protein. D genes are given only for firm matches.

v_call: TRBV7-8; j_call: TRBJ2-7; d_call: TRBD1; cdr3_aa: ASSFMGSGQGRSAHEQY
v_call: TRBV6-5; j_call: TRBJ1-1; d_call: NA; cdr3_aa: ASSLTGSALNTEAF
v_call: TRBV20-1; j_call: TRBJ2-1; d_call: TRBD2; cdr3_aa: SARTSGRAGEQF
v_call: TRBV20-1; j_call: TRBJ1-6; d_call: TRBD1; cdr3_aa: SARQGAGNSPLH
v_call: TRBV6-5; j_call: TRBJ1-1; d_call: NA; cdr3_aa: ASSLSTGIGAF
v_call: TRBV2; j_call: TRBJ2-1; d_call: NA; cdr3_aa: ASSEAPYSSQAEQF
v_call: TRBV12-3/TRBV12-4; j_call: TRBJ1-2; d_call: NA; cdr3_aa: ASSLEGLSGYT
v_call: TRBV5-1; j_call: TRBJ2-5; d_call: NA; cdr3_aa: ASSLIPSSETKY
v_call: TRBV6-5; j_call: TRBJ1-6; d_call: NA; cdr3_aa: ASSWVYNSPLH
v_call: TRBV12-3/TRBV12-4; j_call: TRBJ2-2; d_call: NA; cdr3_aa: ASRSGRTNTGELF
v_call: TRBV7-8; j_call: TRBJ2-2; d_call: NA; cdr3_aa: ASSLGQTNTGELF
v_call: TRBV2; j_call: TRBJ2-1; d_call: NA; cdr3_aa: ASTTADTSNEHF
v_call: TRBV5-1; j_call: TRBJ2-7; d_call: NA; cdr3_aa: ASSLDGGSSYEQY
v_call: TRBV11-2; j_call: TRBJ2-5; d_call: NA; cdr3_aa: ASSRGVKETQY
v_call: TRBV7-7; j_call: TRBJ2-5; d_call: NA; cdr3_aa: ASSPSGTQETQY
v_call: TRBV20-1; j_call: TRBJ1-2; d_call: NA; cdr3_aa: SARAFRQNYGYT
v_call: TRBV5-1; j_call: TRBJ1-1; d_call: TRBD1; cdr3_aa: ASSLASGGGTEAF
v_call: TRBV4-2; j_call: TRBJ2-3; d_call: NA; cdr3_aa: ASSQDRNSGFTDTQY
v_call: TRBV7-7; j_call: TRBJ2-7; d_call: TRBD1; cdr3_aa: ASSPGQGAYEQY
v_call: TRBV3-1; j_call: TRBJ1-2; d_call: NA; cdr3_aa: ASSQGGARGYT
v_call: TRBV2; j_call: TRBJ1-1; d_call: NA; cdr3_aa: ASSIVDLDTGTEAF
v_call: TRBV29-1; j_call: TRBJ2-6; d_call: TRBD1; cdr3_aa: SVEIQGVGANVLT
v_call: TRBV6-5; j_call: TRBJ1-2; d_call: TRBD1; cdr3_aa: ASGDPQGARERGYT
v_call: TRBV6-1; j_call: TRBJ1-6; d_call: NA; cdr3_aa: ASSDESMRSYNSPLH
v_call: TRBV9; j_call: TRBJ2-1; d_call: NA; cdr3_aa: ASSVTGAGRYEQF
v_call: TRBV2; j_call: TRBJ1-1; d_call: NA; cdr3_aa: ASSEGDLKWGNTEAF
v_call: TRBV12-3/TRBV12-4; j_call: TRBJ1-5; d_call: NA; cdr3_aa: ASIPAGGRSNQPQH
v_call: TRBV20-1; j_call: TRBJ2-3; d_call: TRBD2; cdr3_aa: SANSGGAADTQY
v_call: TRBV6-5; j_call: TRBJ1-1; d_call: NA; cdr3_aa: ASSYSLSQGFTEAF
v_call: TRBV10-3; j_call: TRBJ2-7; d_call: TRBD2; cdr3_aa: AIRDHTSGRAEEQY
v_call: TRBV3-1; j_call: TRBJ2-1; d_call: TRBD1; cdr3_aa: ASGGQGFNNEQF
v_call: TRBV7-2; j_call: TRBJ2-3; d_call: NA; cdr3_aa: ASSQNSGTRNTDTQY
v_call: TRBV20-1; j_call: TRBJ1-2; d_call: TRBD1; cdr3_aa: SATTGVGYT
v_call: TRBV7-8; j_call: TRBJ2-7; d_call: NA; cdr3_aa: ASSHLRRSNSYEQY
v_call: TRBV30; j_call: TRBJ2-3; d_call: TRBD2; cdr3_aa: ASNRGLADTDTQY
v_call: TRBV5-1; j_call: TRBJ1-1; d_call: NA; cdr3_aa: ASSLGGRNTEAF
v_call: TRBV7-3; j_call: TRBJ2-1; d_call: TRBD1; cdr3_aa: ASSFDSGDRQLF
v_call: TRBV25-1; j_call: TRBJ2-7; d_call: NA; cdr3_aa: ASTEGTASYEQY